The 21 T cell receptor beta chains given below trace back to one sample, sequenced in a study of shared clonotypes between healthy human individuals. Using immunoSEQ multiplex PCR, the repertoire was profiled, and TCRdb retains in-frame clones only, with some absent. Altogether about 2.4 million clones are present, approximately 94% being singletons, with the ten largest covering 0.36%. The sample comprised naive CD4+ T cells from PBMCs. Subset: CD45RA+ positively selected. These receptors were obtained from a man between 18 and 35 years old in good health. Some clones in this sample may be carry-over from other donors' samples.

This clone came up once. The chain employs TRBV9 and TRBJ1-2; no definite D call. Trimming took 0 bases from V and 8 from J, leaving 14 bases between them. Germline values: CDR1 SGDLS, CDR2 YYNGEE. There are 14 residues in the CDR3. CDR3 loop: CASSVEPDDGGYTF. CDR3 sequence (DNA): TGTGCCAGCAGCGTAGAGCCGGACGACGGAGGCTACACCTTC.

The V and J genes are TRBV28 and TRBJ2-1; TRBD2 is a possible D gene (5 bases). The CDR3 covers 14 residues. V gave up 6 bases and J gave up 5 bases, with 14 bases separating them. The germline V gene encodes CDR1 MDHEN and CDR2 SYDVKM. The DNA of the CDR3 is TGTGCCAGCAGCCCGGGGTGGCGGAACAATGAGCAGTTCTTC. As protein: CASSPGWRNNEQFF.

The J gene is TRBJ1-6, the V gene TRBV15; 7 bases agree with TRBD1. V lost 3 bases and J lost 5; bases outside the gene matches: 4. CDR3 length: 15 amino acids. Germline CDR1 and CDR2: LNHNV and YYDKDF (reference sequence). CDR3 in amino acids: CATSSGRGNNSPLHF. DNA of the CDR3: TGTGCCACCAGCAGCGGCAGGGGGAATAATTCACCCCTCCACTTT.

This chain uses TRBV6-1 with TRBJ1-2, with TRBD1 identical over 10 bases. Germline V CDR1 and CDR2: MNHNS, SASEGT. Unmatched junction bases numbered 3, after V lost 4 bases and J lost 4 bases. The CDR3 is 14 residues long. The CDR3 here is CASSGDRGPYGYTF. CDR3 bases: TGTGCCAGCAGTGGGGACAGGGGACCCTATGGCTACACCTTC.

The chain has TRBV4-1 and TRBJ2-7, with 8 nucleotides matching TRBD2. V lost 4 bases to trimming and J lost 3 bases; unmatched junction nucleotides: 11. Germline CDR1 and CDR2: MGHRA and YSYEKL. The CDR3 consists of 16 residues. CDR3 region: CASSLLGGARSYEQYF. As DNA, the CDR3 is TGCGCCAGCAGCCTCCTCGGGGGGGCGCGGAGCTACGAGCAGTACTTC.

The V and J genes are TRBV9 and TRBJ2-5; 12 bases fit TRBD1. The length of the CDR3 is 17 residues. The trim removed 0 bases at V and 4 bases at J, leaving 7 bases unmatched. The germline V gene has CDR1 SGDLS and CDR2 YYNGEE. The CDR3 DNA reads as TGTGCCAGCAGCGTAGCGCGGGACAGGGGGCTCGGAGAGACCCAGTACTTC. This gives the protein CASSVARDRGLGETQYF.

The chain is built from TRBV5-6 and TRBJ2-5, with 9 bases lining up with TRBD1. Germline V CDR1 and CDR2: SGHDT, YYEEEE. V trimming: 2 bases; J trimming: 4 bases; junction bases outside the gene matches: 6. The CDR3 runs 15 residues. Written as DNA, the CDR3 is TGTGCCAGCAGCTTCGGACCGACAGGGGGAGAGACCCAGTACTTC. Translating it yields CASSFGPTGGETQYF. The full variable domain, in which reference TRBV5-6 and TRBJ2-5 provide the parts outside the CDR3, is DAGVTQSPTHLIKTRGQQVTLRCSPKSGHDTVSWYQQALGQGPQFIFQYYEEEERQRGNFPDRFSGHQFPNYSSELNVNALLLGDSALYLCASSFGPTGGETQYFGPGTRLLVL.

The chain uses TRBV4-2 and TRBJ1-3; possible D gene TRBD1, 6 bases. Trimming removed 3 bases at V and 0 bases at J, with 15 bases between. Germline loops: CDR1 LGHNA, CDR2 YNFKEQ. The CDR3 has 17 amino acids. The CDR3 nucleotides read TGTGCCAGCAGCCAGTGGGTGGCGGGGGCCTCTGGAAACACCATATATTTT. Translating it yields CASSQWVAGASGNTIYF.

The chain joins TRBV6-4 to TRBJ1-1; 9 positions match TRBD1. CDR1 MRHNA and CDR2 SNTAGT come from the germline V gene. V lost 0 bases, J lost 1 base, and 6 bases stayed unmatched. CDR3 length: 17 amino acids. The CDR3 is CASSDSWTGESNTEAFF. The CDR3 nucleotides read TGTGCCAGCAGTGACTCTTGGACAGGGGAATCGAACACTGAAGCTTTCTTT.

Details on this clone: Being one base from a much bigger clone, this may be a read error. This specimen includes other DNA sequences encoding the same CDR3. The chain recombines TRBV15 with TRBJ1-1, with no clear D. The CDR3 is made up of 13 amino acids. V was pared by 0 bases and J by 2 bases, with 4 bases between. Germline V lookup: CDR1 LNHNV, CDR2 YYDKDF (reference sequence). The CDR3 DNA reads as TGTGCCACCAGCAGAGATGGAAACACTGAAGCTTTCTTT. This sequence encodes CATSRDGNTEAFF.

This chain joins TRBV4-1 and TRBJ1-1, with a weak D call TRBD1 (6 bases). Germline CDR1 and CDR2: MGHRA and YSYEKL. The CDR3 is 16 residues long. The V end was cut by 3 bases, the J end by 4 bases, with 18 bases between. CDR3 sequence (DNA): TGCGCCAGCAGCCAGGAATCCAGGGGTTGGGGCACTGAAGCTTTCTTT. It yields the protein CASSQESRGWGTEAFF.

V gene TRBV5-1 combines with J gene TRBJ2-2, with TRBD2 identical over 9 bases. This CDR3 region has 17 residues. Per the germline V gene, CDR1 is SGHRS and CDR2 is YFSETQ. Trimming cost V 4 bases and J 1 base; bases outside gene matches: 8. CDR3 bases: TGCGCCAGCAGCCTGGGCGGAGCGGGAGGGAACACCGGGGAGCTGTTTTTT. This sequence encodes CASSLGGAGGNTGELFF.

The chain is built from TRBV4-2 and TRBJ2-5; no clear D. CDR1 is LGHNA, CDR2 YNFKEQ, per germline. The CDR3 length is 15 residues. V lost 1 base and J lost 4, with 13 bases in between. CDR3 in DNA: TGTGCCAGCAGCCAAGTTCCCGGCTGGGGAGAGACCCAGTACTTC. The encoded protein is CASSQVPGWGETQYF.

The chain joins TRBV6-5 to TRBJ2-7; D is unresolved. This CDR3 has 15 amino acids. Germline CDR1 MNHEY, CDR2 SVGAGI. V was trimmed by 6 bases and J by 1 base, leaving 16 bases between them. The CDR3: CASSITLGPSYEQYF. In nucleotides, the CDR3 is TGTGCCAGCAGCATAACGCTTGGACCGTCCTACGAGCAGTACTTC.

The chain is built from TRBV28 and TRBJ2-2, with D unresolved. Per the germline V gene, CDR1 is MDHEN and CDR2 is SYDVKM. V lost 7 bases to trimming and J lost 5 bases, with 11 bases between them. The CDR3 has 13 amino acids. The CDR3 DNA reads TGTGCCAGCACCGACGTCGGGACCGGGGAGCTGTTTTTT. Its protein product is CASTDVGTGELFF. Combining the CDR3 with reference TRBV28 and TRBJ2-2 gives the whole variable domain DVKVTQSSRYLVKRTGEKVFLECVQDMDHENMFWYRQDPGLGLRLIYFSYDVKMKEKGDIPEGYSVSREKKERFSLILESASTNQTSMYLCASTDVGTGELFFGEGSRLTVL.

The gene calls are TRBV7-9 and TRBJ1-2; D remains ambiguous. The germline CDR1 and CDR2 sequences are SEHNR and FQNEAQ (reference sequence). This CDR3 region has 12 residues. V lost 6 bases and J 8 bases, leaving 13 bases between the germline ends. The CDR3 sequence: CASRTIRGGYTF. CDR3 coding DNA: TGTGCCAGCAGGACCATCCGCGGGGGCTACACCTTC.

A note on this clone: This CDR3 is also generated by other DNA sequences in the sample. The gene calls are TRBV28 and TRBJ2-7, with 10 nucleotides matching TRBD2. The CDR3 runs 15 residues. Looked up from germline, CDR1 is MDHEN and CDR2 is SYDVKM. With V trimmed by 3 bases and J by 4 bases, 6 bases remained unmatched. The CDR3 loop reads CASSLPSGRAYEQYF. In DNA form, the CDR3 reads TGTGCCAGCAGTTTGCCCAGCGGGAGGGCGTACGAGCAGTACTTC.

V usage is TRBV5-8 and J usage is TRBJ2-5; 12 nucleotides match TRBD2. Trimming took 3 bases from V and 4 from J; bases not matched to a gene: 10. This CDR3 region has 17 residues. In germline, CDR1 is SGHTS, CDR2 YDEGEE. The CDR3 region is CASSYQGTSGSGETQYF. CDR3 nucleotide sequence: TGTGCCAGCAGCTACCAAGGGACTAGCGGGTCTGGAGAGACCCAGTACTTC.

The chain couples TRBV28 to TRBJ2-1; TRBD2 aligns across 11 bases. Germline CDR1 and CDR2: MDHEN and SYDVKM. The CDR3 covers 16 residues. The ends lost 6 bases at V and 0 bases at J; junction bases unmatched: 4. The CDR3 DNA reads as TGTGCCAGCAGAGTAGCGGGAGGGGGCTCCTACAATGAGCAGTTCTTC. Translation gives CASRVAGGGSYNEQFF.

Of note for this clone: In the same sample, other DNA sequences code for this CDR3. The V call is TRBV27, the J call TRBJ2-7; 8 bases match TRBD1. The CDR3 loop spans 14 amino acids. After removal of 5 bases from V and 2 bases from J, the junction contained 5 bases not matched to a gene. The germline V gene has CDR1 MNHEY and CDR2 SMNVEV (reference sequence). CDR3 region: CASSTRTGPYEQYF. In DNA, the CDR3 is TGTGCCAGCAGTACTCGGACAGGGCCCTACGAGCAGTACTTC.

The chain links TRBV6-1 to TRBJ2-5, with 8 nucleotides matching TRBD2. From germline, CDR1 is MNHNS and CDR2 SASEGT. The junction had 6 bases not matched to a gene; V was cut back by 5 bases and J by 4 bases. The CDR3 loop spans 14 amino acids. The CDR3 spells CASSNPGTRETQYF. DNA of the CDR3: TGTGCCAGCAGTAACCCCGGGACTAGAGAGACCCAGTACTTC.